The clone carrying this T cell receptor beta chain was picked up one time. Its antigen is not known. PCR amplification relied on 60 Vbeta primers (plus 13 Jbeta primers). Repertoires were generated with immunoSEQ multiplex PCR, while TCRdb's copy carries only in-frame clones and drops some. The sample holds over 110,000 clones, roughly 80% seen once. Nominally healthy donors provided the samples, though records likely missed some immune exposures. The CDR3 has 14 residues. With 4 bases removed from V and 9 bases from J, the gap between germline ends came to 13 bases. Germline V gene data show CDR1 as SGHTA and CDR2 as FQGTGA. The data belong to a study of cytomegalovirus exposure and HLA in healthy donors. About the research overall: In an early release, HLA-typed donors contributed 75 million to 85 million unique TCR sequences. Study results and caveats: Presence/absence analyses rested on an assumption that sequencing depth was roughly uniform across donors. Accurate prediction of HLA-A and HLA-B alleles (for most subjects) was reportedly achieved from TCR beta sequences.

Sequencing input: PBMCs. The chain employs TRBV7-3 and TRBJ1-6; no firm D call. The source is a woman between 45 and 65 years old in good health and CMV-seropositive. CDR3 DNA sequence: TGTGCCAGCAGCTATGGAGGGATCAGTTCACCCCTCCACTTT. It encodes CASSYGGISSPLHF.